A single sample gave rise to the 5 T cell receptor beta chains below, sequenced in a study of T cells in narcolepsy. Clones were read by immunoSEQ multiplex PCR, and TCRdb kept only the in-frame ones, dropping some. The profile shows about 30,000 clones, roughly 77% of them singletons. Sample: CD45RA- memory CD4+ T cells from PBMCs. These receptors were collected from a human donor with narcolepsy.

The chain carries TRBV5-1 and TRBJ2-7; possibly TRBD2 for D (5 bases). Germline CDR1 and CDR2: SGHRS and YFSETQ. The germline V and J ends were trimmed by 0 bases and 0 bases, with 13 bases remaining between them. This CDR3 has 16 amino acids. The DNA of the CDR3 is TGCGCCAGCAGCTTGGATCCAGCGGTAAGCTCCTACGAGCAGTACTTC. It translates to CASSLDPAVSSYEQYF.

The chain recombines TRBV9 with TRBJ2-7; 8 bases are shared with TRBD1. CDR1 SGDLS and CDR2 YYNGEE come from the germline V gene. Trimming at V came to 2 bases and at J to 1 base, leaving 2 bases not matched to a gene. The CDR3 is made up of 14 amino acids. This CDR3 reads CASSVTGGSYEQYF. The DNA for the CDR3 is TGTGCCAGCAGCGTTACAGGGGGGTCCTACGAGCAGTACTTC.

This chain joins TRBV5-5 and TRBJ2-1; D call uncertain. The ends were cut back, 3 bases at V and 9 bases at J, with 13 bases in the middle. The length of the CDR3 is 13 residues. Germline V gives CDR1 SGHKS, CDR2 YYEKEE (reference sequence). The CDR3 sequence: CASSYPHGLEQFF. CDR3 DNA sequence: TGTGCCAGCAGCTATCCCCACGGTCTTGAGCAGTTCTTC.

This clone was counted a few times. This chain links TRBV9 with TRBJ2-7, with D tentatively TRBD2 (6 bases). Germline CDR1 reads SGDLS; CDR2 reads YYNGEE. V lost 2 bases and J 0 bases, leaving 12 bases between the germline ends. The CDR3 spans 15 residues. The DNA for the CDR3 is TGTGCCAGCAGCGTCGGGACTCTAAGCTCCTACGAGCAGTACTTC. Translation: CASSVGTLSSYEQYF.

The sample holds a few counts of this clone. At one end, the junction sequence differs from germline, possibly due to a read error. This chain uses TRBV11-2 with TRBJ1-2; 12 bases line up with TRBD1. Germline V gives CDR1 SGHAT, CDR2 FQNNGV. The CDR3 is made up of 16 amino acids. CDR3 bases: TGTGCCAGCAGTTTAGCCGGGACAGGGGGCGTCGATGGCTACACCTTC. It is translated as CASSLAGTGGVDGYTF.